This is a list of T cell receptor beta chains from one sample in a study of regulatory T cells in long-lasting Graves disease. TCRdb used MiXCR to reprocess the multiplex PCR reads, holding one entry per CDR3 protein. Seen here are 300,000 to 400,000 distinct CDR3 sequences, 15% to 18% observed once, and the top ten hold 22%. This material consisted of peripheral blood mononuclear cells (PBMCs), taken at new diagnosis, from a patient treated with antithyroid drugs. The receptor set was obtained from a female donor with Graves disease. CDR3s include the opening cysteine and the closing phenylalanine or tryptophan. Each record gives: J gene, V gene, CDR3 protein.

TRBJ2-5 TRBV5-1 CASSLELAGVRETQYF
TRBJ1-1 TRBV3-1 CASSPSGTGGLMSAFF
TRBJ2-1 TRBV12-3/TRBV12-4 CASSLFARSNEQFF
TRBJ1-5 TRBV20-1 CSAADGNQPQHF
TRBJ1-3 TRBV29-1 CSVEEWTEPSGNTIYF
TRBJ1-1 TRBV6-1 CASSRGGDEAFF
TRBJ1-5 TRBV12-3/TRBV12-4 CASSFRGGDQPQHF
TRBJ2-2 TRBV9 CASSGRQGVVGELFF
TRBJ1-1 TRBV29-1 CSVGAAGSGAFF
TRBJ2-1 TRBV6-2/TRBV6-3 CASSEWDSYNEQFF
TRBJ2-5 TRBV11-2 CASSWGMVGETQYF
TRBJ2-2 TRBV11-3 CASSGTSGTTSLGGELFF
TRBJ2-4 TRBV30 CAWSRTALAKNIQYF
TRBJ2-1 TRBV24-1 CATSDPRRGDEQFF
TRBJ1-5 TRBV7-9 CASSFSENQPQHF
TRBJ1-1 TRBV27 CAGSLSAMNTEAFF
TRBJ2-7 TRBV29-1 CSVEEGGFYGQYF